This T cell receptor (beta chain) was sequenced in a study of T cell changes during pregnancy in multiple sclerosis. Some clones are missing from TCRdb's copy, which holds only in-frame ones; the method was immunoSEQ multiplex PCR. The repertoire has tens of thousands of clones, 91% of them found once; the top ten carry around 0.7%. V shed 10 bases and J 3 bases; nucleotides not matched to a gene: 9. The CDR3 contains 16 residues. Per the germline V gene, CDR1 is SNHLY and CDR2 is FYNNEI. The genes are TRBV2 and TRBJ2-2; 12 nucleotides align to TRBD2. This specimen consisted of peripheral blood, obtained in the third trimester of pregnancy. The receptor was isolated from a female donor in good health, enrolled as a control in a pregnancy study. The CDR3 reads CAISGTSGLYTGELFF. The CDR3 DNA follows: TGTGCCATCTCCGGGACTAGCGGGTTGTACACCGGGGAGCTGTTTTTT.